Presented here are 26 T cell receptor beta chains from one specimen sequenced in a study of CD8+ T cells in alopecia areata. Reverse transcribed after extraction, RNA yielded cDNA as the sequencing template. Here immunoSEQ multiplex PCR was the method, and the copy in TCRdb shows in-frame clones only, minus some. The data show around 300,000 clones, with none appearing a single time. Markers including CD4, CD8alpha, NKG2D and NKG2ACE guided sorting of pooled cutaneous lymph node cells. The sample taken for sequencing was CD4+ T cells sorted from a lymph node. The receptors originated from a C3H/HeJ mouse with alopecia areata. MHC haplotype: H2-k.

For this clone: Mouse names are used for the genes. The observed sequence ends 4 residues before the CDR3 terminus, with the missing tail filled in from the germline J gene. The sample carries other DNA sequences with the same CDR3. The chain uses TRBV5 and TRBJ2-1, with TRBD2 matching over 11 bases. V dropped 4 bases and J dropped 2; count of bases not matched to a gene: 1. Germline V gene sequence: CDR1 LGHNA, CDR2 YNLKQL (reference sequence). The CDR3 is 15 residues long. CDR3 DNA, as far as it was read: TGTGCCAGCAGCCGGGGACTGGGGGACTATGCT. This encodes CASSRGLGDYA. The entire CDR3 reads CASSRGLGDYAEQFF.

This clone was recorded a few times. The germline and genes are mouse ones. The CDR3 protein is CTCSAGRGRGDTQYF. The covered CDR3 bases are TGCACCTGCAGTGCGGGCAGGGGAAGGGGAGAC. V is TRBV1 and J is TRBJ2-5; tentatively, D is TRBD1 (6 bases). Sequencing ends 4 residues short of the CDR3 end; the germline J gene provides the rest. This CDR3 spans 15 amino acids. CDR1 NSQYPW and CDR2 LRSPGD come from the germline V gene (reference sequence). The entire variable domain, with the rest obtained from reference TRBV1 and TRBJ2-5, is as follows: VTLLEQNPRWRLVPRGQAVNLRCILKNSQYPWMSWYQQDLQKQLQWLFTLRSPGDKEVKSLPGADYLATRVTDTELRLQVANMSQGRTLYCTCSAGRGRGDTQYFGPGTRLLVL.

A word on this clone: Mouse germline and gene names are used. The read finishes 3 residues shy of the CDR3 end, and the germline J gene is used to complete it. The V gene is TRBV5, the J gene TRBJ1-6; D is unclear. TRBJ1-6 is noted as an ORF with a role that remains uncertain. V gave up 0 bases and J gave up 4 bases, with 7 bases separating them. This CDR3 is 15 amino acids long. CDR1 LGHNA and CDR2 YNLKQL come from the germline V gene (reference sequence). The CDR3 loop reads CASSQEIQYNSPLYF. Incomplete CDR3 DNA: TGTGCCAGCAGCCAAGAGATACAATATAATTCGCCC.

With regard to this clone: Germline and genes: mouse. The sequenced fragment ends 4 residues before the CDR3 boundary, so the rest is inferred from the germline J gene. This sequence joins TRBV1 and TRBJ2-5; D might be TRBD2 (5 bases). Trimming stripped 1 base from V and 2 bases from J, with 7 bases between. The germline CDR1 and CDR2 sequences are NSQYPW and LRSPGD (reference sequence). The CDR3 sequence is 14 residues long. The CDR3 region is CTCSAGWVQDTQYF. The CDR3 DNA, read in part, is TGCACCTGCAGTGCAGGCTGGGTCCAAGAC.

In regard to this clone: The listed genes are named as in mouse. The read comes to an end 4 residues before the CDR3 does, leaving the germline J gene to fill in the end. The rearrangement uses TRBV12-1 and TRBJ2-1; possible D gene TRBD2, 6 bases. Trimming took off 2 bases at V and 5 bases at J, with 12 bases between the two ends. This CDR3 is built from 14 residues. Germline-derived CDR1 and CDR2 are SGHSN and HYEKVE. The sequenced CDR3 bases are TGTGCCAGCTCTCCCGGACTGAGCGATGCT. The encoded protein is CASSPGLSDA. The whole CDR3 is CASSPGLSDAEQFF.

This clone was seen a handful of times. The germline and genes are mouse ones. The missing CDR3 end, 4 residues past where the read stops, is filled in from the germline J gene. The chain has TRBV13-1 and TRBJ2-5, with 10 bases fitting TRBD2. Germline CDR1 is NSHNY and CDR2 is SYGAGN. The CDR3 is 15 residues long. V gave up 3 bases and J gave up 3 bases; unmatched junction bases: 4. The part of the CDR3 DNA that was read is TGTGCCAGCAGTGGGGGACTGGGGCCACAAGAC. Translated: CASSGGLGPQD. In full, the CDR3 reads CASSGGLGPQDTQYF.

Notes on this clone: Genes here carry mouse names. The read comes to an end 4 residues before the CDR3 does, leaving the germline J gene to fill in the end. The chain couples TRBV19 to TRBJ1-2, with D perhaps matching TRBD1 (6 bases). This CDR3 is built from 10 residues. The germline CDR1 and CDR2 sequences are FNHDT and SITEND (reference sequence). The sequenced part of the CDR3 DNA is TGTGCCCCCACAGGGACC. Encoded protein: CAPTGT. The complete CDR3 sequence is CAPTGTDYTF.

A remark on this clone: The germline and genes are mouse ones. The CDR3 goes on 4 residues after the read ends, and that part is filled in from the germline J gene. This chain connects TRBV19 to TRBJ2-2, with D possibly being TRBD1 (6 bases). CDR1 FNHDT and CDR2 SITEND come from the germline V gene (reference sequence). The CDR3 extends over 15 amino acids. V was pared by 2 bases and J by 1 base, with 9 bases between. CDR3 bases read: TGTGCCAGCAGTATGGGCAGGGGAAACACCGGG. Its protein is CASSMGRGNTG. The whole CDR3 protein reads CASSMGRGNTGQLYF.

Details on this clone: Gene names are the mouse ones. The CDR3 end is not reached by the read, which stops 4 residues before it; the germline J gene fills it in. Additional DNA sequences in this sample encode the identical CDR3. V and J are TRBV19 and TRBJ2-5; maybe TRBD2 (6 bases). The V gene lost 1 base and the J gene lost 3 bases, with 9 bases spanning the gap. Germline loops: CDR1 FNHDT, CDR2 SITEND (reference sequence). The CDR3 spans 14 residues. CDR3 sequence: CASSIRWGQDTQYF. Partial CDR3 DNA: TGTGCCAGCAGTATAAGGTGGGGGCAAGAC.

A remark on this clone: The genes and germline here are from mouse. The DNA ends 4 residues before the CDR3 does, and the rest of the CDR3 is filled in from the germline J gene. This sequence joins TRBV5 and TRBJ2-1, with 8 positions matching TRBD2. There are 15 residues in the CDR3. J lost 2 bases, V lost 7 bases, and 7 bases had no gene match. In germline, CDR1 is LGHNA, CDR2 YNLKQL (reference sequence). This chain's CDR3 is CASTPSGGYYAEQFF. CDR3 DNA (partial): TGTGCCAGCACCCCCTCTGGGGGGTACTATGCT.

This clone was seen a handful of times. Gene names are mouse gene names. Other nucleotide sequences from this sample produce the same CDR3. The CDR3 sequence: CAWSPGGTGQLYF. CDR3 DNA (partial): TGTGCCTGGAGTCCGGGGGGCACCGGG. The chain combines TRBV31 with TRBJ2-2; possibly TRBD2 for D (6 bases). The DNA ends 4 residues before the CDR3 does, and the rest of the CDR3 is filled in from the germline J gene. The V gene lost 1 base and the J gene lost 4 bases, with 7 bases spanning the gap. The CDR3 is made up of 13 amino acids. CDR1 is GKSSPN and CDR2 is SITVG in the germline V gene.

This clone was found a few times. Mouse gene names and germline throughout. Coverage ceases 4 residues before the CDR3 finishes, and the germline J gene fills in the end. This chain links TRBV13-1 with TRBJ2-5; D may be TRBD1 (6 bases). The germline gives CDR1 NSHNY, CDR2 SYGAGN. V was pared by 2 bases and J by 3 bases, with 10 bases between. The CDR3 extends over 14 amino acids. The CDR3 DNA, read in part, is TGTGCCAGCAGTGAACAGGGTCGGCAAGAC. Encoded protein: CASSEQGRQD. In full, the CDR3 is CASSEQGRQDTQYF.

Points on this clone: The germline and genes are mouse ones. Coverage ceases 4 residues before the CDR3 finishes, and the germline J gene fills in the end. Other DNA sequences in the sample encode the same CDR3. The chain links TRBV13-1 to TRBJ2-7; 10 nucleotides match TRBD1. This CDR3 is built from 13 residues. Germline V gene sequence: CDR1 NSHNY, CDR2 SYGAGN. CDR3 in amino acids: CASSVDRGDEQYF. The part of the CDR3 DNA that was read is TGTGCCAGCAGTGTGGACAGGGGGGAT.

This clone was detected a few times. Gene names are mouse gene names. The read comes to an end 4 residues before the CDR3 does, leaving the germline J gene to fill in the end. V is TRBV1 and J is TRBJ1-2, with 7 bases that match TRBD1. CDR3 size: 15 residues. The V gene's germline CDR1 is NSQYPW and CDR2 LRSPGD (reference sequence). The V segment lost 1 base and the J segment 1 base; nucleotides outside the gene matches: 3. CDR3 DNA, as far as it was read: TGCACCTGCAGTGCAGGAGGGACAGAAAACTCC. Amino acids: CTCSAGGTENS. The entire CDR3 sequence reads CTCSAGGTENSDYTF. Together with reference TRBV1 and TRBJ1-2, the CDR3 gives the full variable domain: VTLLEQNPRWRLVPRGQAVNLRCILKNSQYPWMSWYQQDLQKQLQWLFTLRSPGDKEVKSLPGADYLATRVTDTELRLQVANMSQGRTLYCTCSAGGTENSDYTFGSGTRLLVI.

This clone was counted between two and nine times. Gene labels here are mouse ones. The observed sequence ends 4 residues before the CDR3 terminus, with the missing tail filled in from the germline J gene. The genes are TRBV13-1 and TRBJ2-1; 10 bases agree with TRBD1. V shed 9 bases, J shed 0 bases, and the junction held 3 bases outside the gene matches. This CDR3 has 14 amino acids. Germline-derived CDR1 and CDR2 are NSHNY and SYGAGN. Partial CDR3 DNA: TGTGCCACAGGGACAGGGGATAACTATGCT. The encoded protein is CATGTGDNYA. The full CDR3 is CATGTGDNYAEQFF.

This clone was seen a handful of times. Gene labels here are mouse ones. The CDR3 end is not reached by the read, which stops 4 residues before it; the germline J gene fills it in. V usage is TRBV1 and J usage is TRBJ2-2, with 7 bases aligning to TRBD1. The CDR3 has 15 amino acids. The germline CDR1 and CDR2 sequences are NSQYPW and LRSPGD (reference sequence). With 1 base clipped from V and 3 bases from J, the junction kept 2 bases outside the gene matches. Here the CDR3 reads CTCSAATGDTGQLYF. Partial CDR3 DNA: TGCACCTGCAGTGCAGCCACAGGGGACACCGGG.

With regard to this clone: The genes are named according to mouse. The observed sequence ends 4 residues before the CDR3 terminus, with the missing tail filled in from the germline J gene. The V and J genes are TRBV5 and TRBJ2-1; 10 bases line up with TRBD2. Per the germline V gene, CDR1 is LGHNA and CDR2 is YNLKQL (reference sequence). This CDR3 has 14 amino acids. The CDR3 protein is CASSPGGARAEQFF. The sequenced CDR3 bases are TGTGCCAGCAGCCCTGGGGGGGCGCGAGCT.

Of note for this clone: Gene labels here are mouse ones. Read coverage stops 4 residues before the CDR3 terminus; the germline J gene supplies the remainder. This chain links TRBV19 with TRBJ1-1; weak D call: TRBD1 (6 bases). V lost 2 bases and J 0 bases, leaving 11 bases between the germline ends. Germline assignment: CDR1 FNHDT and CDR2 SITEND (reference sequence). The length of the CDR3 is 15 residues. CDR3 DNA (partial): TGTGCCAGCAGTATTGGGGGGGCCTCAAACACA. Amino acid sequence: CASSIGGASNT. The entire CDR3 sequence reads CASSIGGASNTEVFF.

This clone was counted only a few times. Each gene name is a mouse one. Partial CDR3 DNA: TGCACCTGCAGTGCCCCGGGACAGGATAGTGCAGAA. Protein: CTCSAPGQDSAE. The complete CDR3 sequence is CTCSAPGQDSAETLYF. The V call is TRBV1, the J call TRBJ2-3; 8 nucleotides match TRBD1. The DNA ends 4 residues before the CDR3 does, and the rest of the CDR3 is filled in from the germline J gene. Per the germline V gene, CDR1 is NSQYPW and CDR2 is LRSPGD (reference sequence). V was pared by 3 bases and J by 0 bases, with 5 bases of the junction left unmatched. The CDR3 is made up of 16 amino acids.

Regarding this clone: Gene labels here are mouse ones. Read coverage stops 3 residues before the CDR3 terminus; the germline J gene supplies the remainder. The chain carries TRBV13-1 and TRBJ1-6, with a tentative D call TRBD1 (6 bases). TRBJ1-6 is an ORF, with its function uncertain. Germline V gene sequence: CDR1 NSHNY, CDR2 SYGAGN. This CDR3 has 15 amino acids. V dropped 0 bases and J dropped 7 bases, with 11 bases sitting between them. The CDR3 region is CASSDGTARNSPLYF. The sequenced part of the CDR3 DNA is TGTGCCAGCAGTGATGGGACAGCCAGGAATTCGCCC.

There are a few counts of this clone. The genes are named according to mouse. The sequenced fragment ends 4 residues before the CDR3 boundary, so the rest is inferred from the germline J gene. The sample contains more than one DNA sequence encoding this CDR3. The chain combines TRBV13-1 with TRBJ2-1, with D unresolved. V lost 3 bases to trimming and J lost 2 bases, with 6 bases between them. Per the germline V gene, CDR1 is NSHNY and CDR2 is SYGAGN. The CDR3 covers 13 residues. The CDR3 bases that were read are TGTGCCAGCAGTGTTACAGACTATGCT. The encoded protein is CASSVTDYA. The CDR3 reads in full as CASSVTDYAEQFF.

Comment on this clone: Gene names are mouse gene names. The missing CDR3 end, 4 residues past where the read stops, is filled in from the germline J gene. This same CDR3 is encoded by further DNA sequences in the sample. The chain carries TRBV5 and TRBJ2-2; weak D call: TRBD2 (5 bases). CDR3 length: 15 residues. CDR1 and CDR2 (germline): LGHNA, YNLKQL (reference sequence). V was clipped by 1 base and J by 3 bases, with 9 bases between them. CDR3 region: CASSQVGEDTGQLYF. The covered CDR3 bases are TGTGCCAGCAGCCAAGTTGGGGAGGACACCGGG.

On this clone: The genes and germline here are from mouse. Read coverage stops 3 residues before the CDR3 terminus; the germline J gene supplies the remainder. The chain uses TRBV16 and TRBJ1-6, with D hard to call. TRBJ1-6 is given ORF status, its function remaining uncertain. Germline CDR1 SGHSA, CDR2 FRNQAP. The CDR3 has 10 residues. This CDR3 is CASSPLPLYF. Incomplete CDR3 DNA: TGTGCAAGCAGCCCCCTGCCC.

Details on this clone: The listed genes are named as in mouse. The read finishes 4 residues shy of the CDR3 end, and the germline J gene is used to complete it. Other nucleotide sequences from this sample produce the same CDR3. The gene calls are TRBV1 and TRBJ2-1; tentative D call: TRBD2 (6 bases). The CDR3 runs 16 residues. Germline V gene data show CDR1 as NSQYPW and CDR2 as LRSPGD (reference sequence). Trimming left V 0 bases short and J 1 base short, with 10 bases between. CDR3 loop: CTCSADLGGNYAEQFF. The covered CDR3 bases are TGCACCTGCAGTGCAGATCTTGGGGGAAACTATGCT.

Note on this clone: Any gene name here is a mouse gene name. The CDR3 reads CTCSAGTGIYEQYF. The part of the CDR3 DNA that was read is TGCACCTGCAGTGCAGGGACTGGGATCTAT. The chain combines TRBV1 with TRBJ2-7; the match to TRBD2 covers 8 bases. The CDR3 is cut off 4 residues early in the read; its end comes from the germline J gene. CDR1 is NSQYPW, CDR2 LRSPGD, per germline (reference sequence). The junction had 2 bases not matched to a gene; V was cut back by 1 base and J by 3 bases. The CDR3 length is 14 residues. The full variable domain, with the rest looked up from reference TRBV1 and TRBJ2-7, is VTLLEQNPRWRLVPRGQAVNLRCILKNSQYPWMSWYQQDLQKQLQWLFTLRSPGDKEVKSLPGADYLATRVTDTELRLQVANMSQGRTLYCTCSAGTGIYEQYFGPGTRLTVL.

This clone appeared a few times. Gene names and germline match the mouse. The read terminates 4 residues ahead of where the CDR3 ends, so the germline J gene completes it. V is TRBV5 and J is TRBJ2-5, with D perhaps TRBD1 (8 bases). CDR1 and CDR2 (germline): LGHNA, YNLKQL (reference sequence). The CDR3 contains 15 residues. The CDR3 loop reads CASSQEAQGGDTQYF. CDR3 DNA (partial): TGTGCCAGCAGCCAAGAAGCACAGGGGGGGGAC.